The rows below give T cell receptor beta chains drawn from one sample of a study of blood T cell repertoires in COVID-19. TCRdb's table, derived via immunoSEQ multiplex PCR, lists solely in-frame clones and lacks some. The table includes more than 95,000 clones, about four fifths detected once. The sample consisted of peripheral blood. All receptors come from a woman at least 80 years old with active or convalescent COVID-19. Each CDR3 is given with its conserved first and last residue. The D gene is left open where the match is weak. A clone size is listed for some rows: how often the clone was seen (once, few, many), or a class if it is expanded.

v_call	j_call	d_call	clone_size	cdr3_nt	cdr3_aa
TRBV5-1	TRBJ1-4	.	.	TGCGCCAGCAGCTTAGGTCAGGGAAGTGAAAAACTGTTTTTT	CASSLGQGSEKLFF
TRBV7-2	TRBJ1-2	.	few	TGTGCCAGCAGCTTGTCCGGGTTTGGCTACACCTTC	CASSLSGFGYTF
TRBV7-8	TRBJ1-5	.	many	TGTGCCAGCAGCTTAGGGGCAGGAAATCAGCCCCAGCATTTT	CASSLGAGNQPQHF
TRBV7-8	TRBJ2-7	TRBD1	.	TGTGCCAGCAGCTCGCTAGAGACAGGGGCCCACGAGCAGTACTTC	CASSSLETGAHEQYF
TRBV30	TRBJ1-5	.	.	TGTGCCTGGAGTGGCGGCGGTAGCAATCAGCCCCAGCATTTT	CAWSGGGSNQPQHF
TRBV10-3	TRBJ1-1	TRBD1	.	TGTGCCATCAGTTTTGCCGGGACAGGGGAGTCTGAAGCTTTCTTT	CAISFAGTGESEAFF
TRBV4-3	TRBJ2-1	TRBD1	.	TGCGCCAGCAGCCAAGTGCGGGACAGGGCTTACAATGAGCAGTTCTTC	CASSQVRDRAYNEQFF
TRBV21-1	TRBJ2-1	.	.	TGTGCCAGCAGCAATCTAGCGTACTCCTACAATGAGCAGTTCTTC	CASSNLAYSYNEQFF
TRBV18	TRBJ2-7	.	.	TGTGCCAGCTCACCAATATCCTACGAGCAGTACTTC	CASSPISYEQYF
TRBV7-6	TRBJ2-3	TRBD1	.	TGTGCCAGCAGCTTATCGGGACAGGGGAAGGCAGATACGCAGTATTTT	CASSLSGQGKADTQYF
TRBV6-5	TRBJ1-4	TRBD1	once	TGTGCCAGCAGTTCTGGGACAGGGGGAAAACTGTTTTTT	CASSSGTGGKLFF
TRBV7-2	TRBJ1-1	.	.	TGTGCCAGCAGCCCAAGAGGGCAGAGGAACACTGAAGCTTTCTTT	CASSPRGQRNTEAFF
TRBV28	TRBJ1-3	.	.	TGTGCCAGCAGTTCCGTAGCCTTCCCCTCTGGAAACACCATATATTTT	CASSSVAFPSGNTIYF
TRBV6-5	TRBJ2-5	.	.	TGTGCCAGCAGGGTAGATAGCATCCGAGAGACCCAGTACTTC	CASRVDSIRETQYF
TRBV10-2	TRBJ2-1	TRBD2	few	TGCGCCAGCAGTGAGCCTAGCGGGGGCCTCAATGAGCAGTTCTTC	CASSEPSGGLNEQFF
TRBV5-8	TRBJ2-7	TRBD1	.	TGTGCCAGCAGCTACTACCGGACAGGGAATTACGAGCAGTACTTC	CASSYYRTGNYEQYF
TRBV7-3	TRBJ2-3	.	.	TGTGCCAGCAGCTCCACGGGAGTTAGAACAGATACGCAGTATTTT	CASSSTGVRTDTQYF
TRBV7-9	TRBJ1-1	.	.	TGTGCCAGCAGCTTAGACAGGGCTTTGAACACTGAAGCTTTCTTT	CASSLDRALNTEAFF
TRBV11-2	TRBJ1-4	.	.	TGTGCCAGCAGCTCCTCAGCAACTAATGAAAAACTGTTTTTT	CASSSSATNEKLFF
TRBV5-4	TRBJ2-2	TRBD1	.	TGTGCCAGCAGCTTGTCCCCCGACAGGGCGAACACCGGGGAGCTGTTTTTT	CASSLSPDRANTGELFF
TRBV19	TRBJ1-5	.	.	TGTGCCAGTAGTATAGCAGGGGTGGATCAGCCCCAGCATTTT	CASSIAGVDQPQHF
TRBV11-2	TRBJ1-2	.	.	TGTGCCAGCAGCTCTCCCGAGGACTATGGCTACACCTTC	CASSSPEDYGYTF
TRBV30	TRBJ2-7	TRBD2	.	TGTGCCTGGAGTGTTAGCGGGGGGGCTGACGAGCAGTACTTC	CAWSVSGGADEQYF
TRBV7-9	TRBJ2-7	TRBD1	.	TGTGCCAGCAGCCCAGGATCTTCGGGACAGGGGTCAAACTACGAGCAGTACTTC	CASSPGSSGQGSNYEQYF
TRBV29-1	TRBJ1-4	TRBD1	.	TGCAGCGTTGAAGATCTAATGAGACAGGGAATCGATGCAACTAATGAAAAACTGTTTTTT	CSVEDLMRQGIDATNEKLFF
TRBV2	TRBJ2-5	.	few	TGTGCCAGCAGTGAATGGTCGGGCCAAGAGACCCAGTACTTC	CASSEWSGQETQYF
TRBV28	TRBJ1-6	.	.	TGTGCCAGCAGTTTACGTAGTCCCCCCCTCCACTTT	CASSLRSPPLHF
TRBV10-3	TRBJ1-3	.	.	TGTGCCATCTCCCCAGGTGGAAACACCATATATTTT	CAISPGGNTIYF
TRBV4-1	TRBJ2-5	.	.	TGCGCCAGCAGCCCTACGACTAGTCCAACGAAGACCCAGTACTTC	CASSPTTSPTKTQYF
TRBV11-2	TRBJ2-1	TRBD1	.	TGTGCCAGCAGCGCGCTACAGGGGAACAATGAGCAGTTCTTC	CASSALQGNNEQFF
TRBV19	TRBJ2-1	.	.	TGTGCCAGTAGTATAGAACAGCACAATGAGCAGTTCTTC	CASSIEQHNEQFF
TRBV7-9	TRBJ2-7	TRBD1	.	TGTGCCAGCAGGTCGATCGGGACAGAAGTCTACGAGCAGTACTTC	CASRSIGTEVYEQYF
TRBV28	TRBJ1-4	TRBD1	once	TGTGCCAGCAGTGTCCCATTGACAGGGGTTGAAAAACTGTTTTTT	CASSVPLTGVEKLFF
TRBV27	TRBJ1-2	TRBD1	.	TGTGCCAGCAGCGAAAGTTCAAGACAGGGAGGATCTAACTATGGCTACACCTTC	CASSESSRQGGSNYGYTF
TRBV11-2	TRBJ1-6	TRBD1	.	TGTGCCAGCAGCGAAGACAGGGGCGCCGTCTATTATAATTCACCCCTCCACTTT	CASSEDRGAVYYNSPLHF
TRBV29-1	TRBJ2-1	.	.	TGCAGCGCCGGGCGGGGACACAATGAGCAGTTCTTC	CSAGRGHNEQFF
TRBV9	TRBJ2-7	TRBD1	.	TGTGCCAGCAGCGCCTTCCCGGGGACAGGAGGCGAGCAGTACTTC	CASSAFPGTGGEQYF
TRBV19	TRBJ1-3	.	.	TGTGCCAGTAGCAAACCCGGGGGAGGAGGATCTGGAAACACCATATATTTT	CASSKPGGGGSGNTIYF
TRBV30	TRBJ1-5	.	.	TGTGCCTGGAGTGTACTATCTCTGGGAGGGAGACATCAGCCCCAGCATTTT	CAWSVLSLGGRHQPQHF
TRBV19	TRBJ1-2	.	.	TGTGCCAGTAGTAAGGTCCCCAACAGGGATAACTATGGCTACACCTTC	CASSKVPNRDNYGYTF
TRBV5-4	TRBJ1-2	.	.	TGTGCCAGCAGCCTCAACTATGGCTACACCTTC	CASSLNYGYTF
TRBV28	TRBJ2-7	TRBD2	few	TGTGCCAGCAGTTTATGGGCTAGCGGGGGTTCCTACGAGCAGTACTTC	CASSLWASGGSYEQYF
TRBV19	TRBJ2-1	TRBD1	.	TGTGCCAGTATCGCAGGGACAGGGAACAATGAGCAGTTCTTC	CASIAGTGNNEQFF
TRBV6-6	TRBJ2-7	TRBD2	.	TGTGCCAGCAGACGGGGGACTAGCAGGTACGAGCAGTACTTC	CASRRGTSRYEQYF
TRBV6-5	TRBJ1-1	.	.	TGTGCCAGCAGGACACAGGGTTTGAACACTGAAGCTTTCTTT	CASRTQGLNTEAFF
TRBV27	TRBJ1-2	.	.	TGTGCCAGCAGTATACAGGGCGAAAAGGGCTACACCTTC	CASSIQGEKGYTF
TRBV15	TRBJ2-7	.	.	TGTGCCACCAGCAGAGGCTCCGGGGCCTACGAGCAGTACTTC	CATSRGSGAYEQYF
TRBV28	TRBJ2-1	TRBD1	once	TGTGCCAGCAGCTTGTCCGGGACAGCCTCCCGTGAGCAGTTCTTC	CASSLSGTASREQFF
TRBV5-1	TRBJ1-5	TRBD1	.	TGCGCCAGCAGCCACGGGACAGCGAATCAGCCCCAGCATTTT	CASSHGTANQPQHF
TRBV6-5	TRBJ2-5	.	.	TGTGCCAGCAGGACCGGGAATGGAGAGACCCAGTACTTC	CASRTGNGETQYF
TRBV28	TRBJ2-5	.	.	TGTGCCAGCAGTCCACCCAATGGGCCGGAGACCCAGTACTTC	CASSPPNGPETQYF
TRBV7-9	TRBJ1-6	.	.	TGTGCCAGCAGCTTAATGGCTTATAATTCACCCCTCCACTTT	CASSLMAYNSPLHF
TRBV12-3/TRBV12-4	TRBJ1-5	.	.	TGTGCCACTATGTATACCTACAATCAGCCCCAGCATTTT	CATMYTYNQPQHF